The clone carrying this T cell receptor (beta chain) turned up a few times. Antigen specificity is unknown. Every donor was a healthy Caucasian. The source of the sample is a study of identical twins. Regarding the study as a whole: Within twin pairs, the out-of-frame alpha sequences they shared showed excess low generation probability.

MiXCR, applied by TCRdb to the 5' RACE reads, yields one record per CDR3 protein. The data contain 500,000 or so distinct CDR3 sequences, around 14% of them seen just once; the ten biggest clones take up 0.5% to 0.65%. This same sample was also taken into another study, of yellow fever vaccine responses in identical twins.

Sequencing used CD4+ T cells sorted from blood. The receptor's source is a woman between 18 and 30 years old in good health.

Here the CDR3 reads CASSLPPLSGANVLTF. The CDR3, as DNA: TGCGCCAGCAGCTTACCCCCTCTCTCAGGGGCCAACGTCCTGACTTTC. The gene calls are TRBV5-1 and TRBJ2-6; D uncertain. The CDR3 covers 16 residues. The V end lost 2 bases, the J end lost 4 bases, and 13 bases lay between the germline ends. Germline-derived CDR1 and CDR2 are SGHRS and YFSETQ.